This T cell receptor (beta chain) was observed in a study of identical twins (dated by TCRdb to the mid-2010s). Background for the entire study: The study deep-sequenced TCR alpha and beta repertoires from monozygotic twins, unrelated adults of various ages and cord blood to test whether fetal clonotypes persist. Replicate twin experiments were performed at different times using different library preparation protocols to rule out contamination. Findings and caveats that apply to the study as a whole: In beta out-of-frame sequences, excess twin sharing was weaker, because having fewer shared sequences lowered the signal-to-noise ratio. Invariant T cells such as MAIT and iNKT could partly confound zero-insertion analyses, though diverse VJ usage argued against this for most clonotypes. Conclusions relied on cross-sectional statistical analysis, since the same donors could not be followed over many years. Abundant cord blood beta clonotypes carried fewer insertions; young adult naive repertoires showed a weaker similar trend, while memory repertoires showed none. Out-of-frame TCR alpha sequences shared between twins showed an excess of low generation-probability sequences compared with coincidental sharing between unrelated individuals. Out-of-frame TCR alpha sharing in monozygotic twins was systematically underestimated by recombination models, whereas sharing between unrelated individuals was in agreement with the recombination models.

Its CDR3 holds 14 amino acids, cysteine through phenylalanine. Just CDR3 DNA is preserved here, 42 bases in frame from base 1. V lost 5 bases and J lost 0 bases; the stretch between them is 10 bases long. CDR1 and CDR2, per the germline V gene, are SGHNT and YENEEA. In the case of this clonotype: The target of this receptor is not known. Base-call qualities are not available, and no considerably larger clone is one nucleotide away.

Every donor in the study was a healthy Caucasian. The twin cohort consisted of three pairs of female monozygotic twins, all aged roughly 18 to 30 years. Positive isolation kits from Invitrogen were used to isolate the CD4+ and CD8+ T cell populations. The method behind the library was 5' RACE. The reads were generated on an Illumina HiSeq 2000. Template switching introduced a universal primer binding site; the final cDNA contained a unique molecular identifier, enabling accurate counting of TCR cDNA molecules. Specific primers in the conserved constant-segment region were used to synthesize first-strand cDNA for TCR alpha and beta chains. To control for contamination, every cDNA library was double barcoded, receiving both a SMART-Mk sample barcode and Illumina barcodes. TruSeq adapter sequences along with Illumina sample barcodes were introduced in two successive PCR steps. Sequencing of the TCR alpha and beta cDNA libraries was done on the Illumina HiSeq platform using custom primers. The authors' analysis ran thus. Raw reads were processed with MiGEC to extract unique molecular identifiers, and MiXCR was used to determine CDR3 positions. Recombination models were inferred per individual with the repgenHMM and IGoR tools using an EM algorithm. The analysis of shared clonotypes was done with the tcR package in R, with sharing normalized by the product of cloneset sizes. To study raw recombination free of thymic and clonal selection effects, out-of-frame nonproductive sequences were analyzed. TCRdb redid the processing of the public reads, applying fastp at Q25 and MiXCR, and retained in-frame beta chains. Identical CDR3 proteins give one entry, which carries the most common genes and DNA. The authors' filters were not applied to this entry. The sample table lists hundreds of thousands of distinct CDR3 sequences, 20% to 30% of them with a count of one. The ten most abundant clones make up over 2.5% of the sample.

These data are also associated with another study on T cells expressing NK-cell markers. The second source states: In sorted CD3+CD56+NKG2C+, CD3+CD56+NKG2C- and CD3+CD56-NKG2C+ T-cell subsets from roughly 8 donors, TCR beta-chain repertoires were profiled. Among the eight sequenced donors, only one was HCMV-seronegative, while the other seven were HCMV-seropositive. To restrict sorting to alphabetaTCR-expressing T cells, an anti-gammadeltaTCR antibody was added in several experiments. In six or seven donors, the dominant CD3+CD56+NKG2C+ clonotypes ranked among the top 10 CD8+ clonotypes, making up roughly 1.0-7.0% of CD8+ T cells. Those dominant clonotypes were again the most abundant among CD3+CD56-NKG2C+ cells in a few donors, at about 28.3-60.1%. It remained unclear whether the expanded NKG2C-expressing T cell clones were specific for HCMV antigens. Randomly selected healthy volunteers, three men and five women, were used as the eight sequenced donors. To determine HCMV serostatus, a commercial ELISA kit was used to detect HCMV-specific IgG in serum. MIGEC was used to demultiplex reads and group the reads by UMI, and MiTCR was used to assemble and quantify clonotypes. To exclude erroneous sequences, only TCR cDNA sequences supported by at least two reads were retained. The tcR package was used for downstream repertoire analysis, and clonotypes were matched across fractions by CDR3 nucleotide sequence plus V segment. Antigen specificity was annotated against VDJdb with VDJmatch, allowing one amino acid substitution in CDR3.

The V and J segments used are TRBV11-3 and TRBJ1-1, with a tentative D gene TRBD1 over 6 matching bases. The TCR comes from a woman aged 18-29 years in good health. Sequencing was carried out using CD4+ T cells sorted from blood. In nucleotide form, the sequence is TGTGCCAGCAGCCGCAGGGGCCTGAACACTGAAGCTTTCTTT. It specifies CASSRRGLNTEAFF.